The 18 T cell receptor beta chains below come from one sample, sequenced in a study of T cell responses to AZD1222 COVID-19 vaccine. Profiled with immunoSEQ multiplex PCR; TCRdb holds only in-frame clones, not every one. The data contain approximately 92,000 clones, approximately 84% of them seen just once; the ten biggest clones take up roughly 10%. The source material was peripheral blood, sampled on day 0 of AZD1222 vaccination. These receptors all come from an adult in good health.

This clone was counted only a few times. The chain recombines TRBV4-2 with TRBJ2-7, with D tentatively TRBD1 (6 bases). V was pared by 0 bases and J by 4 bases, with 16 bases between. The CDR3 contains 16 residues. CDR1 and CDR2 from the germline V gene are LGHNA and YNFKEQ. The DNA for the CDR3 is TGTGCCAGCAGCCAAGATCTAGGATGGACAGCATACGAGCAGTACTTC. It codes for CASSQDLGWTAYEQYF.

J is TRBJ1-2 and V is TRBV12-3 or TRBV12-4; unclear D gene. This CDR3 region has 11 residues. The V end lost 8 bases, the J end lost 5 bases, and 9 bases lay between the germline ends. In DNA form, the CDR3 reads TGTGCCAGCGGGAAAGGATATGGCTACACCTTC. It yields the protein CASGKGYGYTF.

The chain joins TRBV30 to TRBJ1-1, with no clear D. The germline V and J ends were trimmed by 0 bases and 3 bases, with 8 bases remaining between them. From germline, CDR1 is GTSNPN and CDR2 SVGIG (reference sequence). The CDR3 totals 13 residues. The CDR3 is CAWSVLQDTEAFF. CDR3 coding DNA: TGTGCCTGGAGTGTACTTCAGGACACTGAAGCTTTCTTT.

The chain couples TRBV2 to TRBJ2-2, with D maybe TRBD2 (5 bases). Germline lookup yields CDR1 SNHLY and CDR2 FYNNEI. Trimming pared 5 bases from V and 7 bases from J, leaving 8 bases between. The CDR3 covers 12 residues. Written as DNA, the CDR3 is TGTGCCAGCAGTACACGGGGCGGGGAGCTGTTTTTT. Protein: CASSTRGGELFF.

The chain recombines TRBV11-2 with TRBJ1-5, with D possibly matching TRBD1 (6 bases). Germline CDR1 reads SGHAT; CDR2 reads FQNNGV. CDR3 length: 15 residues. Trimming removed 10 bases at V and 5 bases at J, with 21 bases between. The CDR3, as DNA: TGTGCCACCGATATACTCCCGGGACACGATCAGCCCCAGCATTTT. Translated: CATDILPGHDQPQHF.

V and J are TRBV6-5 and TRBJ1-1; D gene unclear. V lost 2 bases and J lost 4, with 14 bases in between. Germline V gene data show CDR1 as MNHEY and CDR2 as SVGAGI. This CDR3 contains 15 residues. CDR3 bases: TGTGCCAGCAGTTACCAAACGACCCCAGGCACTGAAGCTTTCTTT. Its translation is CASSYQTTPGTEAFF.

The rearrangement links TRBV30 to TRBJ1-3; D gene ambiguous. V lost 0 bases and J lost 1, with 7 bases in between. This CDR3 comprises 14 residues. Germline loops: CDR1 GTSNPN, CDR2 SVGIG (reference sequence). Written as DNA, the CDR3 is TGTGCCTGGAGTGTGCTTCTATCTGGAAACACCATATATTTT. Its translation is CAWSVLLSGNTIYF.

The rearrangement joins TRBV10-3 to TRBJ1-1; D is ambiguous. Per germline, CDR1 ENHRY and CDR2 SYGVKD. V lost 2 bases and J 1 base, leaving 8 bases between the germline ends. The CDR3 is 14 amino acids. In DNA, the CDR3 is TGTGCCATCAGTGAGAAATCGGGGAACACTGAAGCTTTCTTT. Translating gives CAISEKSGNTEAFF.

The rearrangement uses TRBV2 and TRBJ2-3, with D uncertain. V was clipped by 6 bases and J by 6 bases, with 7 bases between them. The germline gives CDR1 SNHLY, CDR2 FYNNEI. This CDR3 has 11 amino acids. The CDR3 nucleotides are TGTGCCAGCAGGTACGGCGATACGCAGTATTTT. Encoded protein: CASRYGDTQYF.

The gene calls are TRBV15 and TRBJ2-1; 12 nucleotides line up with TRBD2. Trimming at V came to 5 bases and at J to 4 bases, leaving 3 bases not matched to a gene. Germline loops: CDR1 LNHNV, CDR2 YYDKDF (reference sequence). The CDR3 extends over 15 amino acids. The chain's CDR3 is CATSLGTSGYNEQFF. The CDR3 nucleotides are TGTGCCACCAGCCTTGGGACTAGCGGGTACAATGAGCAGTTCTTC. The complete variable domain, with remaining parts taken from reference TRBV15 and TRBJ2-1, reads DAMVIQNPRYQVTQFGKPVTLSCSQTLNHNVMYWYQQKSSQAPKLLFHYYDKDFNNEADTPDNFQSRRPNTSFCFLDIRSPGLGDTAMYLCATSLGTSGYNEQFFGPGTRLTVL.

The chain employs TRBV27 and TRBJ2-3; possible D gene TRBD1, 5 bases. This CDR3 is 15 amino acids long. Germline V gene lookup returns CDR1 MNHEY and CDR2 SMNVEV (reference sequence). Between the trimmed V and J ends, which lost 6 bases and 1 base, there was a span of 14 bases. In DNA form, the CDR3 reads TGTGCCAGCAGACCTTGGGGCCAGGGCACAGATACGCAGTATTTT. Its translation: CASRPWGQGTDTQYF.

This CDR3 is CASSSGTGAYTNTEAFF. CDR3 nucleotide sequence: TGTGCCAGTAGTTCCGGGACAGGTGCCTATACGAACACTGAAGCTTTCTTT. This chain joins TRBV19 and TRBJ1-1, with TRBD1 identical over 8 bases. CDR1 is LNHDA, CDR2 SQIVND, per germline (reference sequence). This CDR3 spans 17 amino acids. V shed 5 bases and J 1 base; nucleotides not matched to a gene: 12.

The CDR3 sequence: CASSISPANTEAFF. The CDR3 nucleotides are TGTGCCAGTAGTATCTCACCAGCGAACACTGAAGCTTTCTTT. The chain uses TRBV19 and TRBJ1-1; D gene ambiguous. In germline, CDR1 is LNHDA, CDR2 SQIVND (reference sequence). V lost 3 bases, J lost 1 base, and 9 bases lay in between. This CDR3 is built from 14 residues.

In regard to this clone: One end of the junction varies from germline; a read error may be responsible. The CDR3, as DNA: TGCGCCAGCAGCGTCGACAGGCCTGGGAACACCATATATTTT. It translates to CASSVDRPGNTIYF. This chain uses TRBV5-1 with TRBJ1-3; the D gene is possibly TRBD1 (6 bases). CDR3 size: 14 residues. Germline CDR1 reads SGHRS; CDR2 reads YFSETQ.

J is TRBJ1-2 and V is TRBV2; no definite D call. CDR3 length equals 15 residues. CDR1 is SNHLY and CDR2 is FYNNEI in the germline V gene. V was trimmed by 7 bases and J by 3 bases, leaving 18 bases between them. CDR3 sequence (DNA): TGTGCCAGCAACCCCGCGGATGGCGGAGACTATGGCTACACCTTC. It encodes CASNPADGGDYGYTF.

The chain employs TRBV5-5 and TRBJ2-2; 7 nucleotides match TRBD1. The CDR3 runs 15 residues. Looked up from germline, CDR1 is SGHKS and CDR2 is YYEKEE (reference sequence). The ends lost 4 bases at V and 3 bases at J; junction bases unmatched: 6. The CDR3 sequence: CASSPGTAHTGELFF. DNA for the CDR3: TGTGCCAGCAGCCCTGGGACAGCCCACACCGGGGAGCTGTTTTTT.

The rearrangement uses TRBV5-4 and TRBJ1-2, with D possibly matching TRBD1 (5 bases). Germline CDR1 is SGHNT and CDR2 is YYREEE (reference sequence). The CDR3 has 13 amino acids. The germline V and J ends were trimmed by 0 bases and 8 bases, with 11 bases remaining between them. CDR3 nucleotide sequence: TGTGCCAGCAGCTTGGACAGGAATCGGGGCTACACCTTC. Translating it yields CASSLDRNRGYTF.

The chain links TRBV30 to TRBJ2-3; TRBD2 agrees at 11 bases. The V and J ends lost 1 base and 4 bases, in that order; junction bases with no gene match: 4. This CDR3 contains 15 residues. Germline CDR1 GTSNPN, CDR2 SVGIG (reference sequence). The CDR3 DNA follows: TGTGCCTGGAGTGGCCCACTAGCGGGAGCAGATACGCAGTATTTT. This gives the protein CAWSGPLAGADTQYF.